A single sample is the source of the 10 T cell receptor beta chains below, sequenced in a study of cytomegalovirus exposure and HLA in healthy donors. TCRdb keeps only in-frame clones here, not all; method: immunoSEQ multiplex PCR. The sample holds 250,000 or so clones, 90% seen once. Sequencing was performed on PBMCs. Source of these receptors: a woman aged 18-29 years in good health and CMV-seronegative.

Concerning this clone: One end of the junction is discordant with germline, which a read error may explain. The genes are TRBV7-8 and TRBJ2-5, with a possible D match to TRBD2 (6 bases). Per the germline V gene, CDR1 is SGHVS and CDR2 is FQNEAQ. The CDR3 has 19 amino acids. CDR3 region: CASNLLPKGAGEVQETQYF. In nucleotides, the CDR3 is TGTGCCAGCAACTTACTACCAAAAGGGGCCGGGGAGGTCCAAGAGACCCAGTACTTC.

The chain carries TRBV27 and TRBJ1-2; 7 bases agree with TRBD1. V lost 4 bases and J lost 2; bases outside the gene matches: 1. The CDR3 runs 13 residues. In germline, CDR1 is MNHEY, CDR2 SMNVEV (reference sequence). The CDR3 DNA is TGTGCCAGCAGTTGGACAGGCAACTATGGCTACACCTTC. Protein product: CASSWTGNYGYTF.

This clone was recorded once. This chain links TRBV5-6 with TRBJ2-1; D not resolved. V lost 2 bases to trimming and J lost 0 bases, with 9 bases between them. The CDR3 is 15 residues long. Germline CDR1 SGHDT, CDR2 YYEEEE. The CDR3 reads CASSLSGSSYNEQFF. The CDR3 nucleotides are TGTGCCAGCAGCTTAAGTGGCAGCTCCTACAATGAGCAGTTCTTC.

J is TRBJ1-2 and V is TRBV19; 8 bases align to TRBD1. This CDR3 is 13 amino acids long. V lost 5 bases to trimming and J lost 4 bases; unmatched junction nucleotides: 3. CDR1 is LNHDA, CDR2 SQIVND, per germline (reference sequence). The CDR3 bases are TGTGCCAGTAGTGACAGGGGCCTCTATGGCTACACCTTC. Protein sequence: CASSDRGLYGYTF. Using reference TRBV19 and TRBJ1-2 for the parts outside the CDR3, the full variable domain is DGGITQSPKYLFRKEGQNVTLSCEQNLNHDAMYWYRQDPGQGLRLIYYSQIVNDFQKGDIAEGYSVSREKKESFPLTVTSAQKNPTAFYLCASSDRGLYGYTFGSGTRLTVV.

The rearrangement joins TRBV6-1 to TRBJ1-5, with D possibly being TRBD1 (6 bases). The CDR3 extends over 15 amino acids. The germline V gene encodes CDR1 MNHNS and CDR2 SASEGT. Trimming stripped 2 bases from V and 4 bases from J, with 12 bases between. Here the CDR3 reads CASSENGQGNQPQHF. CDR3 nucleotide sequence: TGTGCCAGCAGTGAAAATGGGCAGGGGAATCAGCCCCAGCATTTT.

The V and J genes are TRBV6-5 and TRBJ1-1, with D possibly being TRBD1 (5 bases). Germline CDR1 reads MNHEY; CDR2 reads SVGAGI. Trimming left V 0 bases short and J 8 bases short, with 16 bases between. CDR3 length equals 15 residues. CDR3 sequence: CASSYSPGRVAEAFF. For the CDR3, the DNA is TGTGCCAGCAGTTACTCGCCAGGGCGAGTCGCCGAAGCTTTCTTT.

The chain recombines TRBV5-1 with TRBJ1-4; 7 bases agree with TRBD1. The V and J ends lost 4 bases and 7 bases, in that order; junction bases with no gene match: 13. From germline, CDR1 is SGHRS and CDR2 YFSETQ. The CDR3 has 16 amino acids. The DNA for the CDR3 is TGCGCCAGCAGCGTGCGGGACAGCGCCTCTTTTGAAAAACTGTTTTTT. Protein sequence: CASSVRDSASFEKLFF.

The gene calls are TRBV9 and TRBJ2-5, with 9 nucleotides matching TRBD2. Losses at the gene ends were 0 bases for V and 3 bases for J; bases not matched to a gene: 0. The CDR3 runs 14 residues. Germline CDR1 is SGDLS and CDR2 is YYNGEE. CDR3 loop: CASSVASGEETQYF. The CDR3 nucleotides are TGTGCCAGCAGCGTAGCTAGCGGGGAAGAGACCCAGTACTTC.

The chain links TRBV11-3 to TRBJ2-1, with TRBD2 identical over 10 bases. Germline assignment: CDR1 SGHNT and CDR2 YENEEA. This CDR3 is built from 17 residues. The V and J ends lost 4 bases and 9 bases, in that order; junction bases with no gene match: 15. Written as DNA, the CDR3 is TGTGCCAGCAGCTCTCGCGGCTCCGGGACTAGCGTCGCTGAGCAGTTCTTC. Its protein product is CASSSRGSGTSVAEQFF.

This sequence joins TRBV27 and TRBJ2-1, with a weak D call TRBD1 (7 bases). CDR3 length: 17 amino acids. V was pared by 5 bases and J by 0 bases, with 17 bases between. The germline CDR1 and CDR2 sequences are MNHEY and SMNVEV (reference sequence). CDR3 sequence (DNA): TGTGCCAGCAGTCACAACGCAGGGGGGAGCTCCTACAATGAGCAGTTCTTC. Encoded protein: CASSHNAGGSSYNEQFF.